This is a list of T cell receptor beta chains from one sample in a study of identical twins. One entry per CDR3 protein results from TCRdb running MiXCR on the 5' RACE reads. Seen here are hundreds of thousands of distinct CDR3 sequences, 6% to 6.5% observed once, and the top ten hold under 2%. The sequenced sample consisted of naive T cells sorted from blood. All receptors derive from a man between 18 and 29 years old in good health. The CDR3 runs from the conserved cysteine through the conserved F or W. D genes are given only for firm matches. Some rows have no size entry. The others give once, few or many, or a class for an expanded clone.

v_call	clone_size	d_call	j_call	cdr3_nt	cdr3_aa
TRBV7-3	-	-	TRBJ2-3	TGTGCCAGCAGCTCCCTGCCGGGGACTAGCACAGATACGCAGTATTTT	CASSSLPGTSTDTQYF
TRBV10-3	many	-	TRBJ2-5	TGTGCCATCAGTGACCCGGGGTTGGGGGAGACCCAGTACTTC	CAISDPGLGETQYF
TRBV28	few	TRBD1	TRBJ2-7	TGTGCCAGCACCCCGGGACAGAGGATACACGAGCAGTACTTC	CASTPGQRIHEQYF
TRBV4-1	-	TRBD2	TRBJ2-3	TGCGCCAGCAGCTCTCATGAGGGTAGCGGGCGCACAGATACGCAGTATTTT	CASSSHEGSGRTDTQYF
TRBV4-2	many	-	TRBJ1-1	TGTGCCAGCAGCCAAGATCAGGGGTTTGAAGCTTTCTTT	CASSQDQGFEAFF
TRBV5-1	many	TRBD2	TRBJ2-1	TGCGCCAGCAGCCTAAGACTAGCGGGAGTTGTGAATGAGCAGTTCTTC	CASSLRLAGVVNEQFF
TRBV5-1	-	-	TRBJ2-4	TGCGCCAGCAGCCCCAACCCCCGGGTTGGCAAAAACATTCAGTACTTC	CASSPNPRVGKNIQYF
TRBV5-1	many	-	TRBJ2-3	TGCGCCAGCGTTGATGGCTCCGCAGATACGCAGTATTTT	CASVDGSADTQYF
TRBV4-1	many	-	TRBJ2-2	TGCGCCAGCAGCCAAGGAGGGATCTCCGGGGAGCTGTTTTTT	CASSQGGISGELFF
TRBV5-1	few	TRBD2	TRBJ2-3	TGCGCCAGCAGCTTGTTCGGGACTAGCGGGAGCGGGGGCACAGATACGCAGTATTTT	CASSLFGTSGSGGTDTQYF
TRBV5-1	-	TRBD2	TRBJ2-5	TGCGCCAGCAGCTCCCCAACCCTCGGACTAGCGGGAGACGGGTGGAGAGAGACCCAGTACTTC	CASSSPTLGLAGDGWRETQYF
TRBV10-3	few	TRBD2	TRBJ2-5	TGTGCCATCTCGGGCTCCGGACGGACTAGCGGGAGAGGGATCCAAGAGACCCAGTACTTC	CAISGSGRTSGRGIQETQYF
TRBV20-1	few	TRBD2	TRBJ2-1	TGCAGTGCTGCAGACCCTGCGGGAGGGGTCTTCGGTGAGCAGTTCTTC	CSAADPAGGVFGEQFF
TRBV28	few	TRBD2	TRBJ2-3	TGTGCCAGTCGGGGGGGAGCGGGAGGGCGAGATACGCAGTATTTT	CASRGGAGGRDTQYF
TRBV29-1	many	-	TRBJ2-4	TGCAGCCCTCAACCACTAGCATCGAACATTCAGTACTTC	CSPQPLASNIQYF
TRBV6-2/TRBV6-3	-	TRBD1	TRBJ1-1	TGTGCCAGCAGTTACCCCAAAACAGGGGCGAACACTGAAGCTTTCTTT	CASSYPKTGANTEAFF
TRBV19	-	-	TRBJ1-1	TGTGCCAGTAGTATAGGCAGGGTCACTGAAGCTTTCTTT	CASSIGRVTEAFF
TRBV2	few	-	TRBJ2-7	TGTGCCAGCAGTGACGGGATAAACCCCTACGAGCAGTACTTC	CASSDGINPYEQYF
TRBV4-1	many	TRBD2	TRBJ2-1	TGCGCCAGCAGCGAATTAGCGGGACCCTCCTACAATGAGCAGTTCTTC	CASSELAGPSYNEQFF
TRBV2	-	-	TRBJ2-1	TGTGCCAGCAGTGAGGCTAGCGCCTACAGGAATGAGCAGTTCTTC	CASSEASAYRNEQFF
TRBV7-9	-	TRBD1	TRBJ1-1	TGTGCCAGCAGCTTAGGCCGACAGGGGGCCACTGAAGCTTTCTTT	CASSLGRQGATEAFF
TRBV29-1	many	-	TRBJ2-5	TGCAGCGTTGAAGGGCCTGGACAAGAGACCCAGTACTTC	CSVEGPGQETQYF
TRBV7-9	many	-	TRBJ2-5	TGTGCCAGCAGCTTAGCCACAGGGCAAGAGACCCAGTACTTC	CASSLATGQETQYF
TRBV18	-	-	TRBJ2-4	TGTGCCAGCTCACCCCCCGGGGACATTCAGTACTTC	CASSPPGDIQYF
TRBV6-6	few	TRBD1	TRBJ2-6	TGTGCCAGCAGTTACAACATCCCGGGACAGCTTACCGGGGCCTCTGGGGCCAACGTCCTGACTTTC	CASSYNIPGQLTGASGANVLTF
TRBV27	few	-	TRBJ1-5	TGTGCCAGCAGTTTATTTCCCCTGACAACCTCGGGGCAGCCCCAGCATTTT	CASSLFPLTTSGQPQHF
TRBV20-1	-	TRBD1	TRBJ1-3	TGCAGTGCTAACCTCCCCTCGGGACAGGGGTTTTTAAGATCGGGAAACACCATATATTTT	CSANLPSGQGFLRSGNTIYF
TRBV10-3	-	TRBD1	TRBJ2-6	TGTGCCATCAATCCGGGACAGGGACGAAACTCTGGGGCCAACGTCCTGACTTTC	CAINPGQGRNSGANVLTF
TRBV20-1	-	-	TRBJ1-3	TGCAGTGCATCCCAAGCGACGGGAAACACCATATATTTT	CSASQATGNTIYF
TRBV12-3/TRBV12-4	many	-	TRBJ2-5	TGTGCCAGCAGTTCTGTAGGTGTGGGGTCCGGCGAGACCCAGTACTTC	CASSSVGVGSGETQYF
TRBV29-1	many	TRBD2	TRBJ2-2	TGCAGCGTGCTGCTAGCGGGAGTTAACACCGGGGAGCTGTTTTTT	CSVLLAGVNTGELFF
TRBV29-1	many	-	TRBJ1-5	TGCAGCGTTCCCCAGGAGGAGTTTGGAGATCAGCCCCAGCATTTT	CSVPQEEFGDQPQHF
TRBV20-1	many	-	TRBJ2-3	TGCAGTGCTGCCGCAGGGACGGGCACAGATACGCAGTATTTT	CSAAAGTGTDTQYF
TRBV29-1	many	-	TRBJ2-1	TGCAGCGTTGTAGGTAGCAGGTCAGGGGGCCAGCGGGAGGAAACCCGGGCCTACAATGAGCAGTTCTTC	CSVVGSRSGGQREETRAYNEQFF
TRBV20-1	many	-	TRBJ2-7	TGCAGTGCTAGTCCCGCTTCGAAACAGTACTTC	CSASPASKQYF
TRBV29-1	many	-	TRBJ1-1	TGCAGCGTTTTCAAAACTGAAGCTTTCTTT	CSVFKTEAFF
TRBV11-2	few	-	TRBJ2-3	TGTGCCAGCAGCCCGAACAGGGCAGATACGCAGTATTTT	CASSPNRADTQYF
TRBV6-1	many	-	TRBJ2-3	TGTGCCAGCAGTGGACTGGGGCGGAAGGATACGCAGTATTTT	CASSGLGRKDTQYF
TRBV12-3/TRBV12-4	many	TRBD1	TRBJ2-1	TGTGCCAGCAGTTTGTTCCGGGGACAGAGCTACAATGAGCAGTTCTTC	CASSLFRGQSYNEQFF
TRBV25-1	many	-	TRBJ1-5	TGTGCCAGCAGTATCAGGGATCACAATCAGCCCCAGCATTTT	CASSIRDHNQPQHF
TRBV20-1	many	-	TRBJ2-1	TGCAGTGCTCCCCTAGCATCCTACGAGAGTGAGCAGTTCTTC	CSAPLASYESEQFF
TRBV6-1	few	TRBD2	TRBJ2-4	TGTGCCAGCAGTCCCCGACTAGCTATAGCCAAAAACATTCAGTACTTC	CASSPRLAIAKNIQYF
TRBV7-9	few	TRBD2	TRBJ2-3	TGTGCCAGCGTATTAGGGGAACTAGCGGGAGTCACAGATACGCAGTATTTT	CASVLGELAGVTDTQYF
TRBV3-1	many	-	TRBJ2-5	TGTGCCAGCAGTCAGGGACCTCAAGAGACCCAGTACTTC	CASSQGPQETQYF
TRBV7-8	few	-	TRBJ1-4	TGTGCCAGCAGCTTTGGGAGGGGGTTAAGGACTAATGAAAAACTGTTTTTT	CASSFGRGLRTNEKLFF
TRBV20-1	many	-	TRBJ2-3	TGCAGTGCTAGAGCATGGGACAAAAGCGGAGATACGCAGTATTTT	CSARAWDKSGDTQYF
TRBV20-1	-	-	TRBJ2-7	TGCAGTGCTTACATCCGGGGGAGCTACGAGCAGTACTTC	CSAYIRGSYEQYF
TRBV11-2	-	-	TRBJ2-1	TGTGCCAGCAGCTCGATGACTAGGCCCACTGAGCAGTTCTTC	CASSSMTRPTEQFF